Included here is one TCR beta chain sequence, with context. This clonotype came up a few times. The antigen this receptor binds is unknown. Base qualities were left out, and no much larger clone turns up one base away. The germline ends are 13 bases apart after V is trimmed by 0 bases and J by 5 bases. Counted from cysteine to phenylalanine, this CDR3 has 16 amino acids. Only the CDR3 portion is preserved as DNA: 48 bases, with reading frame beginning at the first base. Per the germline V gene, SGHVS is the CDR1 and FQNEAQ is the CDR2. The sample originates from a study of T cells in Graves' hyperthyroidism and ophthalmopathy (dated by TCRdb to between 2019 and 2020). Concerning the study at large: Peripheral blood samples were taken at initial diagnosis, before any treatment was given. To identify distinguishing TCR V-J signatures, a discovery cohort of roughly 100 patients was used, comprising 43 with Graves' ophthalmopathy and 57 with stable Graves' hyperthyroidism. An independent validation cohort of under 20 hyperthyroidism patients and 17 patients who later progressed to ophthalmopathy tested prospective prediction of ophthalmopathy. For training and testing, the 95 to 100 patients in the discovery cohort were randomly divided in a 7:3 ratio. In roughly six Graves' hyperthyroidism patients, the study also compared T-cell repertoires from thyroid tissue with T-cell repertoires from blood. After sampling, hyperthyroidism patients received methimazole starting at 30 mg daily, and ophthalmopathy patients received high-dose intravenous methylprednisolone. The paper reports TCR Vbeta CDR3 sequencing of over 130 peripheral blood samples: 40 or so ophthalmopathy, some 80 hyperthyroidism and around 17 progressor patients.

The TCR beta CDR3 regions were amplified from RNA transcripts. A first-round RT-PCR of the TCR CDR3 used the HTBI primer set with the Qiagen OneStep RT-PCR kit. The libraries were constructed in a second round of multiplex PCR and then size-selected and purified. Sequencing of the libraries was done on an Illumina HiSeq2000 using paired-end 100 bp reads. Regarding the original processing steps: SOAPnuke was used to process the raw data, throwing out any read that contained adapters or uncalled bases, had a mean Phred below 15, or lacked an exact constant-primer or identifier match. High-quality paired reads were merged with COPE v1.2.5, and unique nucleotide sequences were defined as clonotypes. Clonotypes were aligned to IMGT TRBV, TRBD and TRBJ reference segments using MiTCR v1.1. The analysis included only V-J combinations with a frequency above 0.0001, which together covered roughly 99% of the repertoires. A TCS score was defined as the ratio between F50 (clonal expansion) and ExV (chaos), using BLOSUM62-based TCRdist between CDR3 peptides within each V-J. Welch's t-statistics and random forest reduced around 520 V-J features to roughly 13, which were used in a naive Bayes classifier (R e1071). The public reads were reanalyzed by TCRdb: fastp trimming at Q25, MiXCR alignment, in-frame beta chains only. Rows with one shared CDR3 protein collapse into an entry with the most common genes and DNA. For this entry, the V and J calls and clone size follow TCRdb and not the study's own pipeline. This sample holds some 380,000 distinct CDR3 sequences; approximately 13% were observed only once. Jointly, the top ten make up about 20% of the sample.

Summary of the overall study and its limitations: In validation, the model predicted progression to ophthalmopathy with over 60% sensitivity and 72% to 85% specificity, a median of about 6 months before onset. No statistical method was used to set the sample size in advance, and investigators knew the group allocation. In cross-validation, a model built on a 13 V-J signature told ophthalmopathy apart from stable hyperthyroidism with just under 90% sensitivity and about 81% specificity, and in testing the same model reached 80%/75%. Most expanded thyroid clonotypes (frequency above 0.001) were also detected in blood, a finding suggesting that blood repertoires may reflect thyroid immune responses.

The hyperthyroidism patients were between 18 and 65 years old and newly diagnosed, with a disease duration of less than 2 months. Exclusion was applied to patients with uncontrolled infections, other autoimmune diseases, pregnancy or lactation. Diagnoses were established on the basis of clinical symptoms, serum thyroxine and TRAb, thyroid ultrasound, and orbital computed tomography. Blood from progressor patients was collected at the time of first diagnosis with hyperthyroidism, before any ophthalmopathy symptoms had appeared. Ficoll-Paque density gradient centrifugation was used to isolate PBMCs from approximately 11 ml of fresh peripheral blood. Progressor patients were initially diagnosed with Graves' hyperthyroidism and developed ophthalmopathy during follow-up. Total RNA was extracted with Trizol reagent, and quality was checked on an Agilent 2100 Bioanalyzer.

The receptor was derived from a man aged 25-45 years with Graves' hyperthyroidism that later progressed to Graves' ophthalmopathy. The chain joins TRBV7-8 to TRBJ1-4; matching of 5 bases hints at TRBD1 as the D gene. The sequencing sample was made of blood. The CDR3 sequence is CASSLAGQGGNEKLFF. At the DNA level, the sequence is TGTGCCAGCAGCTTAGCGGGTCAGGGTGGGAATGAAAAACTGTTTTTT. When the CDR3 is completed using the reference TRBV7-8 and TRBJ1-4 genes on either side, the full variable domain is GAGVSQSPRYKVAKRGQDVALRCDPISGHVSLFWYQQALGQGPEFLTYFQNEAQLDKSGLPSDRFFAERPEGSVSTLKIQRTQQEDSAVYLCASSLAGQGGNEKLFFGSGTQLSVL.